This passage covers 2 T cell receptor beta chains from one sample sequenced in a study of cytomegalovirus exposure and HLA in healthy donors. Assay: immunoSEQ multiplex PCR; the TCRdb copy retains only in-frame clones and omits some. The data show under 250,000 clones, 85% to 90% seen once. The source material was PBMCs. Receptors originate from a man between 18 and 29 years old in good health and CMV-seronegative.

The gene calls are TRBV6-4 and TRBJ2-1, with D tentatively TRBD2 (7 bases). The CDR3 is 16 residues long. Trimming took 2 bases from V and 4 from J, leaving 15 bases between them. Germline V gene lookup returns CDR1 MRHNA and CDR2 SNTAGT. This CDR3 reads CASSDGTGGLYNEQFF. In nucleotides, the CDR3 is TGTGCCAGCAGTGACGGGACGGGGGGCCTTTACAATGAGCAGTTCTTC.

The chain links TRBV4-3 to TRBJ2-2; 7 nucleotides align to TRBD1. Losses at the gene ends were 0 bases for V and 5 bases for J; bases not matched to a gene: 9. The CDR3 contains 17 residues. Germline assignment: CDR1 LGHNA and CDR2 YSLEER. CDR3 sequence (DNA): TGCGCCAGCAGCCAAGATCGGGGCAGGGGGAGAACCGGGGAGCTGTTTTTT. It specifies CASSQDRGRGRTGELFF.